Detailed here is one T cell receptor (beta chain). The source of the sample is a study of T-cell memory formation after mild COVID-19. CDR3 size: 17 residues. CDR1 and CDR2 from the germline V gene are SGHTA and FQGNSA. V lost 0 bases, J lost 3 bases, and 4 bases stayed unmatched. Via MiXCR, TCRdb re-called the 5' RACE reads, giving one row per CDR3 protein. The table lists around 340,000 distinct CDR3 sequences, around a sixth of them singletons. The source of this sequence is a man aged 18 to 35 who had mild COVID-19 (a few samples of this study predate the infection). Cell type and time point are not known. This chain joins TRBV7-2 and TRBJ2-3; 12 nucleotides align to TRBD2. Sequenced material: PBMCs or a T cell subset sorted from them (not recorded which). The CDR3 DNA is TGTGCCAGCAGCTTAGCGCGTCTAGCGGGGGGGACAGATACGCAGTATTTT. It is translated as CASSLARLAGGTDTQYF.